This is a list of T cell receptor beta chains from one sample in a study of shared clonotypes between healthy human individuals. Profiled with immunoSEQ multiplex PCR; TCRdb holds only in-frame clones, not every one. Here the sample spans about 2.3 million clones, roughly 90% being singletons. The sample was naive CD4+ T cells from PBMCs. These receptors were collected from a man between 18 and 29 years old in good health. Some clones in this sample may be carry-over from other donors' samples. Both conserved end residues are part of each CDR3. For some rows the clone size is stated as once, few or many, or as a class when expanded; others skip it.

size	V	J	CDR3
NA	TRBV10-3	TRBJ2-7	CAISPDRGGNEQYF
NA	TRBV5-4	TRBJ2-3	CASSPGTSGRGDTQYF
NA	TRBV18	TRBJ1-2	CASSPTLTVNYGYTF
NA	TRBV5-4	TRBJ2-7	CASSLAQRNYEQYF
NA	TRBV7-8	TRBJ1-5	CASSLRRGEWSGQPQHF
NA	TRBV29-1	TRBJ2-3	CSVRGFPSTDTQYF
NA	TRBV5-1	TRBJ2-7	CASSLATVSSDEQYF
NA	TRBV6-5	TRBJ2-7	CASSYGGRDEQYF
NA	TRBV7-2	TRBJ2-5	CASSHITHSSPLETQYF
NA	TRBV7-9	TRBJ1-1	CASSLAPGLQNTEAFF
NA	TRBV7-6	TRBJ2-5	CASSLAGGETQYF
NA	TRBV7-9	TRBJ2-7	CASSVSAAPYEQYF
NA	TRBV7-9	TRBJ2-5	CASGGAGETQYF
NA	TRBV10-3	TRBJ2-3	CAISESGTQYF
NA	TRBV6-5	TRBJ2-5	CASSVGLTQETQYF
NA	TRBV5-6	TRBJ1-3	CASSLGQLGNTIYF
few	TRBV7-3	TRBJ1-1	CASSPSGHNMNTEAFF
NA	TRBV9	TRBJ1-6	CASSVGDVAGNSPLHF
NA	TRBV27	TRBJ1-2	CASSHPRAGYGYTF
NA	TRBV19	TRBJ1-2	CASRGPGQAYGYTF
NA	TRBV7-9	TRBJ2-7	CASSLDRAPSYEQYF
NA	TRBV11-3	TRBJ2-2	CASSPRDKRFTGELFF
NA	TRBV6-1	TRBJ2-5	CASRRLAGPGGTQYF
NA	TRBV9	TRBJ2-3	CASSVGLADSTDTQYF